The 10 T cell receptor beta chains in this list originate from one sample, sequenced in a study of blood T cell repertoires in COVID-19. Profiling relied on immunoSEQ multiplex PCR, and the TCRdb table lists in-frame clones only, not all of them. The data show under 200,000 clones, with more than 85% seen just once and 0.99% held by the top ten. The sequencing sample was made of peripheral blood. The receptors were gathered from a man aged 18 to 29 with acute or convalescent COVID-19.

The chain couples TRBV6-5 to TRBJ2-1, with D possibly matching TRBD1 (6 bases). The CDR3 contains 13 residues. V was shortened by 4 bases and J by 4 bases, with 8 bases between the two germline ends. Germline values: CDR1 MNHEY, CDR2 SVGAGI. CDR3 loop: CASSFGQYNEQFF. The CDR3 DNA reads TGTGCCAGCAGTTTTGGACAGTACAATGAGCAGTTCTTC.

The rearrangement uses TRBV3-1 (or the pseudogene TRBV3-2) and TRBJ1-3; D unresolved. The germline V and J ends were trimmed by 4 bases and 0 bases, with 7 bases remaining between them. Germline V gene lookup returns CDR1 LGHDT and CDR2 YNNKEL (reference sequence). The CDR3 contains 14 residues. The CDR3 DNA is TGTGCCAGCAGCCCGATTAGCTCTGGAAACACCATATATTTT. As protein: CASSPISSGNTIYF.

The table lists this clone with a count of one. The J gene is TRBJ2-2, the V gene TRBV5-1, with 7 bases that match TRBD2. With V trimmed by 3 bases and J by 4 bases, 9 bases remained unmatched. CDR1 is SGHRS, CDR2 YFSETQ, per germline. This CDR3 is 16 amino acids long. This chain's CDR3 is CASSSDLAVFTGELFF. CDR3 bases: TGCGCCAGCAGCTCTGACCTAGCGGTATTCACCGGGGAGCTGTTTTTT.

This clone was counted a single time. The V gene is TRBV7-2, the J gene TRBJ1-1, with 9 bases fitting TRBD1. Germline values: CDR1 SGHTA, CDR2 FQGNSA. V was clipped by 1 base and J by 6 bases; unmatched bases: 6. The CDR3 extends over 15 amino acids. CDR3 loop: CASSLGWDRASEAFF. CDR3 DNA sequence: TGTGCCAGCAGCTTAGGGTGGGACAGGGCGTCTGAAGCTTTCTTT.

CDR3 in DNA: TGTGCCAGCAGCCCAATGCGGGGGCGTACGCAGTATTTT. Translating gives CASSPMRGRTQYF. The chain has TRBV7-2 and TRBJ2-3; the D gene is possibly TRBD2 (7 bases). CDR1 and CDR2 (germline): SGHTA, FQGNSA. This CDR3 is 13 amino acids long. The germline V and J ends were trimmed by 5 bases and 8 bases, with 14 bases remaining between them.

V usage is TRBV9 and J usage is TRBJ1-2; the D is unclear. V was trimmed by 0 bases and J by 8 bases, leaving 8 bases between them. Germline V gene lookup returns CDR1 SGDLS and CDR2 YYNGEE. The CDR3 extends over 12 amino acids. The CDR3, as DNA: TGTGCCAGCAGCGTAGGCAGTCTGGGCTACACCTTC. Translation gives CASSVGSLGYTF.

The genes are TRBV15 and TRBJ1-6; D not resolved. The CDR3 contains 16 residues. CDR1 and CDR2 (germline): LNHNV, YYDKDF (reference sequence). The V gene lost 0 bases and the J gene lost 3 bases, with 9 bases spanning the gap. DNA for the CDR3: TGTGCCACCAGCAGAGATGTCAGGTTCTATAATTCACCCCTCCACTTT. This translates into CATSRDVRFYNSPLHF.

V usage is TRBV30 and J usage is TRBJ1-4; D is ambiguous. Germline V CDR1 and CDR2: GTSNPN, SVGIG (reference sequence). Trimming removed 3 bases at V and 5 bases at J, with 16 bases between. CDR3 length: 15 amino acids. This chain's CDR3 is CAWRPGRRINEKLFF. The CDR3 DNA follows: TGTGCCTGGAGACCGGGTCGGAGGATAAATGAAAAACTGTTTTTT.

This chain uses TRBV2 with TRBJ1-2, with D unclear. The germline V and J ends were trimmed by 6 bases and 4 bases, with 12 bases remaining between them. The CDR3 is made up of 13 amino acids. Looked up from germline, CDR1 is SNHLY and CDR2 is FYNNEI. The CDR3 spells CASSKEGVYGYTF. CDR3 bases: TGTGCCAGCAGCAAGGAGGGAGTCTATGGCTACACCTTC.

This clone has only a few counts. The chain employs TRBV4-1 and TRBJ1-5; D might be TRBD1 (6 bases). The CDR3 length is 13 residues. Germline loops: CDR1 MGHRA, CDR2 YSYEKL. Deletions cut 6 bases from V and 6 bases from J, with 12 bases between. The CDR3 reads CASSPGQRQPQHF. The CDR3 DNA reads TGCGCCAGCAGTCCGGGACAACGTCAGCCCCAGCATTTT.